This T cell receptor (beta chain) was obtained from a study of T cell changes during pregnancy in multiple sclerosis. Unmatched junction bases numbered 9, after V lost 5 bases and J lost 4 bases. Germline V gene lookup returns CDR1 LNHDA and CDR2 SQIVND (reference sequence). This CDR3 region has 16 residues. Measured with immunoSEQ multiplex PCR; TCRdb has only the in-frame clones, and not every one. The table shows 30,000 to 40,000 clones, with around 92% occurring only once. This receptor was obtained from a female donor with multiple sclerosis, enrolled in a pregnancy study. The starting material was CD8+ T cells from peripheral blood mononuclear cells, obtained in the second trimester of pregnancy. The chain uses TRBV19 and TRBJ2-2; the match to TRBD1 covers 8 bases. CDR3 protein: CASSPTQGAGTGELFF. Written as DNA, the CDR3 is TGTGCCAGTAGTCCGACTCAGGGGGCGGGCACCGGGGAGCTGTTTTTT. Full variable domain (missing parts from reference TRBV19 and TRBJ2-2): DGGITQSPKYLFRKEGQNVTLSCEQNLNHDAMYWYRQDPGQGLRLIYYSQIVNDFQKGDIAEGYSVSREKKESFPLTVTSAQKNPTAFYLCASSPTQGAGTGELFFGEGSRLTVL.